These T cell receptor beta chains were read from a single sample in a study of blood T cells in healthy people across ages. Using its own MiXCR run on the 5' RACE reads, TCRdb lists one record per CDR3 protein. The table includes about 580,000 distinct CDR3 sequences, around 48% detected once. Sequences were obtained from blood. The receptors shown here come from a man older than 75 in good health. Each CDR3 is given without its conserved first and last residue. The D gene is left open where the match is weak. Only part of the rows carry a size: once, few, many, or a class if the clone is expanded.

TRBJ2-1 | . | few | TRBV7-9 | ASSFVGYNEQF
TRBJ1-1 | . | few | TRBV7-9 | ASSSTPNRKMNTEAF
TRBJ1-2 | . | . | TRBV5-1 | ASSPTASSYGYT
TRBJ1-5 | . | . | TRBV20-1 | SASVRYQPQH
TRBJ2-1 | . | . | TRBV20-1 | SAGEDPYNEQF
TRBJ1-1 | . | . | TRBV18 | ASSPEGSRLGTEAF
TRBJ1-1 | TRBD1 | . | TRBV18 | ASSPSDTRTGDTEAF
TRBJ2-2 | TRBD2 | . | TRBV30 | AWSRGVRLNTGELF
TRBJ2-2 | TRBD1 | few | TRBV20-1 | SAREPGTGAGELF
TRBJ1-6 | . | . | TRBV20-1 | SASGGPGARVHSPLH
TRBJ1-4 | . | . | TRBV5-1 | ASSTSGITNEKLF
TRBJ1-1 | . | . | TRBV3-1 | ASSQQSVHTEAF
TRBJ2-4 | TRBD2 | . | TRBV18 | ASSPLPVGEGRAGGPRNIQY
TRBJ1-2 | TRBD1 | few | TRBV20-1 | SARADRNYGYT
TRBJ2-7 | TRBD1 | . | TRBV4-2 | ASSQGPPGTEYEQY
TRBJ2-1 | . | . | TRBV20-1 | SAPTGLSFEQF
TRBJ1-5 | TRBD1 | . | TRBV18 | ASSTGQLNQPQH
TRBJ1-6 | . | . | TRBV7-2 | AGSLVWGGNSPLH
TRBJ1-1 | . | . | TRBV5-1 | ASSLGALLNTEAF
TRBJ1-2 | . | once | TRBV7-2 | ASSPNAGTYGYT
TRBJ2-3 | . | . | TRBV29-1 | SVGKKDTQY
TRBJ2-7 | TRBD1 | . | TRBV7-2 | ASSLDRDDEQY
. | TRBD1 | . | TRBV27 | ASSLRDRHYEQY
TRBJ2-4 | . | . | TRBV12-3/TRBV12-4 | ASSGMQQEQY
TRBJ1-2 | TRBD1 | few | TRBV7-3 | ASSSTGVGGYT
TRBJ2-7 | . | . | TRBV20-1 | SARDWDRVAYEQY
TRBJ2-4 | . | few | TRBV2 | ASSQGRGNIQY
TRBJ1-2 | . | . | TRBV7-2 | ASSFVQGNYGYT
TRBJ2-3 | . | . | TRBV20-1 | SAVASGPDTQY
TRBJ2-1 | . | many | TRBV6-5 | ASSDSTWAEQF
TRBJ2-1 | . | . | TRBV12-3/TRBV12-4 | ASSPPGVDEQF
TRBJ1-3 | TRBD1 | once | TRBV6-5 | ASSYNLDRPTSGNTIY
TRBJ2-7 | TRBD1 | . | TRBV20-1 | SARDPRQGSYEQY
TRBJ2-3 | TRBD2 | few | TRBV4-3 | ASSLASGRTDTQY
TRBJ2-1 | TRBD1 | . | TRBV29-1 | SVTGVWDEQF
TRBJ2-3 | . | . | TRBV7-2 | ASSRRWGDTQY
TRBJ2-7 | TRBD1 | . | TRBV30 | AYDRVGHEQY
TRBJ2-5 | . | once | TRBV3-1 | ASSQEGGQY
TRBJ2-5 | TRBD2 | few | TRBV7-9 | ASSFIRGGRTGETQY
TRBJ1-2 | . | few | TRBV14 | ASSDQPNYGYT
TRBJ2-2 | . | few | TRBV4-1 | ASSQEGRATGELF